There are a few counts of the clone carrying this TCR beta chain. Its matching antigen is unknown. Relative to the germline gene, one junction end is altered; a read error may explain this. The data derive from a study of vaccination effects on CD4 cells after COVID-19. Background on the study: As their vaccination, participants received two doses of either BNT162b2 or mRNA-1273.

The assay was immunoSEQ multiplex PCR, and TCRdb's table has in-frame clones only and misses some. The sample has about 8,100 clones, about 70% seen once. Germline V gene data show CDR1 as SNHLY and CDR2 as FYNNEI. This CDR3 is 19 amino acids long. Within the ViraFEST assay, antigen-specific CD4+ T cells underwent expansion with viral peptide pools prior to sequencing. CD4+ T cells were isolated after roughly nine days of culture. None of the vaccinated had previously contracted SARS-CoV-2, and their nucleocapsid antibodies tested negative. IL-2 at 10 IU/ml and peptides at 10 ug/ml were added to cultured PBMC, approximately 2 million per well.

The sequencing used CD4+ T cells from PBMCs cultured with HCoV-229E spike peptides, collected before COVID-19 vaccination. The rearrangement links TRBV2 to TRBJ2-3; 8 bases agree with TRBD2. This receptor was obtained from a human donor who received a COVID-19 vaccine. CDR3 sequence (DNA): TGTGCCAGCAGAGAAGCGGGAGCCTGGATCACTTCTAGCACAGATACGCAGTATTTT. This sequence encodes CASREAGAWITSSTDTQYF.